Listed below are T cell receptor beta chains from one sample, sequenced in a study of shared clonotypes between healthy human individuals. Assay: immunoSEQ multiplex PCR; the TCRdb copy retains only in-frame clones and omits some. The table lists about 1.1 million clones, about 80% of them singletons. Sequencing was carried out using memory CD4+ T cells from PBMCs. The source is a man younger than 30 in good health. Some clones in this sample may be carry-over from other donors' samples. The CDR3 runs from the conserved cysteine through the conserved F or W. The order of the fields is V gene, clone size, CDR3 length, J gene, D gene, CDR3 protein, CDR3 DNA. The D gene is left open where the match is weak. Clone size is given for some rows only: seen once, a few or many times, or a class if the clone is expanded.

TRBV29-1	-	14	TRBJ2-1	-	CSVVLLRVYNEQFF	TGCAGCGTTGTCCTCCTACGGGTCTACAATGAGCAGTTCTTC
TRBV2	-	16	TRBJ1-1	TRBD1	CASAPGQGNQNTEAFF	TGTGCCAGCGCCCCCGGACAGGGCAACCAGAACACTGAAGCTTTCTTT
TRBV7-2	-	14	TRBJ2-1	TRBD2	CASRTLAGASEQFF	TGTGCCAGCAGGACACTAGCGGGAGCCAGTGAGCAGTTCTTC
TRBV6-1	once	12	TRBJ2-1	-	CASSVLLREQFF	TGTGCCAGCAGTGTACTACTTAGGGAGCAGTTCTTC
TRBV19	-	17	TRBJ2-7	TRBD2	CASSISSSGASSYEQYF	TGTGCCAGTAGTATCTCCTCTAGCGGGGCCAGCTCCTACGAGCAGTACTTC
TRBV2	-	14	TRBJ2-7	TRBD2	CARKPGLGKTEQYF	TGTGCCAGGAAACCGGGACTAGGAAAAACCGAGCAGTACTTC
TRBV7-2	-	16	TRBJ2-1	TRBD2	CASRLLAGDLYNEQFF	TGTGCCAGCAGATTACTAGCGGGAGATCTTTACAATGAGCAGTTCTTC
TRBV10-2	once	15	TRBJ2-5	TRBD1	CASGDRRRGGETQYF	TGCGCCAGTGGGGACAGGCGGAGAGGTGGGGAGACCCAGTACTTC
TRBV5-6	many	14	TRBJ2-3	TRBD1	CASILGQVADTQYF	TGTGCCAGCATCCTGGGACAGGTAGCAGATACGCAGTATTTT
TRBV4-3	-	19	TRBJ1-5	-	CASSQYWPATSILNQPQHF	TGCGCCAGCAGCCAATATTGGCCCGCCACGTCCATCCTCAATCAGCCCCAGCATTTT
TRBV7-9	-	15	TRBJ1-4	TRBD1	CASSLEAGGFEKLFF	TGTGCCAGCAGCTTAGAGGCAGGGGGCTTTGAAAAACTGTTTTTT
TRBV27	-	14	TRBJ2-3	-	CASRSGYRTDTQYF	TGTGCCAGCAGGTCGGGATATCGCACAGATACGCAGTATTTT
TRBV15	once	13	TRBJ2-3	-	CATSRDVTPRQYF	TGTGCCACCAGCAGAGATGTCACTCCTAGGCAGTATTTT
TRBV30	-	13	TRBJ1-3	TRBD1	CAWSVTGANTIYF	TGTGCCTGGAGTGTAACAGGGGCAAACACCATATATTTT
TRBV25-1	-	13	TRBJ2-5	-	CASSIGAVETQYF	TGTGCCAGCAGCATAGGGGCCGTGGAGACCCAGTACTTC
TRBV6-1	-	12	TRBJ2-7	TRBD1	CASRRQGYEQYF	TGTGCCAGCAGAAGACAGGGGTACGAGCAGTACTTC
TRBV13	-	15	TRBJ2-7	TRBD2	CASSQGGLAVYEQYF	TGTGCCAGCAGCCAAGGGGGACTAGCGGTTTACGAGCAGTACTTC
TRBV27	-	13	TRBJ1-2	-	CASSYPGASGYTF	TGTGCCAGCAGTTACCCGGGGGCGTCTGGCTACACCTTC
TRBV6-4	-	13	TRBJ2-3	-	CASSEMGQTTQYF	TGTGCCAGCAGTGAAATGGGTCAGACAACACAGTATTTT
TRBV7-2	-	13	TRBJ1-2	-	CASSFHGGGGYTF	TGTGCCAGCAGCTTTCACGGGGGTGGCGGCTACACCTTC
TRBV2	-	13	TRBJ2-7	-	CASGRSEAYEQYF	TGTGCCAGCGGGCGGTCTGAAGCCTACGAGCAGTACTTC
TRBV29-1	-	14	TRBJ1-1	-	CSVERALMNTEAFF	TGCAGCGTTGAACGGGCGCTAATGAACACTGAAGCTTTCTTT
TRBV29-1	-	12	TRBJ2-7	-	CSAWTRGYEQYF	TGCAGCGCCTGGACGAGAGGCTACGAGCAGTACTTC
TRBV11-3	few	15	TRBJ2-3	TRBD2	CASSVAGGTGYTQYF	TGTGCCAGCAGCGTGGCGGGAGGCACTGGGTATACGCAGTATTTT
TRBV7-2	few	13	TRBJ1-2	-	CASSPDKSYGYTF	TGTGCCAGCAGCCCCGATAAGAGCTATGGCTACACCTTC
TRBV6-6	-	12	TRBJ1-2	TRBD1	CASRTGGFGYTF	TGTGCCAGCAGGACAGGGGGCTTTGGCTACACCTTC
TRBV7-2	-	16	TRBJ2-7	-	CASSLSQGFPSYEQYF	TGTGCCAGCAGCTTGTCTCAGGGATTCCCCTCCTACGAGCAGTACTTC
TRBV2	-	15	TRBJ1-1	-	CASSADAGMNTEAFF	TGTGCCAGCAGTGCCGACGCAGGGATGAACACTGAAGCTTTCTTT
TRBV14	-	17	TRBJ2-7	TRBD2	CASSQEGRSGRAREQYF	TGTGCCAGCAGCCAAGAGGGCCGTAGCGGGAGAGCCCGCGAGCAGTACTTC
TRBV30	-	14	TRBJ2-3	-	CAWSRDKGTDTQYF	TGTGCCTGGAGCCGGGACAAGGGCACAGATACGCAGTATTTT
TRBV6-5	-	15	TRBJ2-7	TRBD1	CASSLGDRAGYEQYF	TGTGCCAGCAGTTTGGGGGACAGGGCAGGGTACGAGCAGTACTTC
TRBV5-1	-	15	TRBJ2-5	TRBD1	CASSLAGTGEETQYF	TGCGCCAGCAGTTTGGCTGGGACAGGGGAAGAGACCCAGTACTTC
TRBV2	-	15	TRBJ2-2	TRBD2	CASSEREGRAGELFF	TGTGCCAGCAGTGAGCGGGAGGGCCGGGCCGGGGAGCTGTTTTTT
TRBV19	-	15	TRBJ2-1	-	CASSIGQGRGNEQFF	TGTGCCAGTAGTATAGGGCAGGGACGCGGCAATGAGCAGTTCTTC
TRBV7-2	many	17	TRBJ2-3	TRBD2	CASRPGLAGGNTDTQYF	TGTGCCAGCAGGCCGGGACTAGCGGGAGGGAACACAGATACGCAGTATTTT
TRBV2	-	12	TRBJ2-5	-	CASSEVPETQYF	TGTGCCAGCAGTGAAGTTCCGGAAACCCAGTACTTC
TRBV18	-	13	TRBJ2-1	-	CASSPPSSNEQFF	TGTGCCAGCTCACCACCGTCTAGCAATGAGCAGTTCTTC
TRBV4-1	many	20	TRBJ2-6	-	CASSARRHWGKDSGANVLTF	TGCGCCAGCAGCGCTCGGCGACATTGGGGGAAAGACTCTGGGGCCAACGTCCTGACTTTC
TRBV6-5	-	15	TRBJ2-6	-	CASAQGGSGANVLTF	TGTGCCAGCGCACAGGGAGGAAGTGGGGCCAACGTCCTGACTTTC
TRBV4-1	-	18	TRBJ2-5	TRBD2	CASSRGGLAGGPRETQYF	TGCGCCAGCAGCCGGGGAGGACTAGCGGGAGGCCCTAGGGAGACCCAGTACTTC
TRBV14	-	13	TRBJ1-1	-	CASSQSLNTEAFF	TGTGCCAGCAGCCAATCTTTGAACACTGAAGCTTTCTTT
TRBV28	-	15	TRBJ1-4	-	CASGGTGTTNEKLFF	TGTGCCAGCGGCGGTACGGGGACAACTAATGAAAAACTGTTTTTT
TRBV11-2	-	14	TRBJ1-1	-	CASSYDPGNTEAFF	TGTGCCAGCAGCTACGATCCTGGGAACACTGAAGCTTTCTTT
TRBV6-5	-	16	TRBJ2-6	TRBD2	CASSFSGTSGANVLTF	TGTGCCAGCAGTTTTAGCGGGACGTCTGGGGCCAACGTCCTGACTTTC
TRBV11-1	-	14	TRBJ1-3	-	CASSPRNSGNTIYF	TGTGCCAGCAGCCCTCGTAATTCTGGAAACACCATATATTTT
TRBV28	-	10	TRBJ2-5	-	CSSGRETQYF	TGTAGTAGTGGAAGAGAGACCCAGTACTTC
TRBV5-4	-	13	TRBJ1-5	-	CASSLDRTQPQHF	TGTGCCAGCAGCTTAGATCGGACTCAGCCCCAGCATTTT
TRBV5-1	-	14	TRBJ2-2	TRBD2	CASSWTSGRGELFF	TGCGCCAGCAGCTGGACTAGCGGGAGGGGGGAGCTGTTTTTT
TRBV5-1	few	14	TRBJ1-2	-	CASSLSEGNYGYTF	TGCGCCAGCAGCCTTTCAGAGGGAAACTATGGCTACACCTTC
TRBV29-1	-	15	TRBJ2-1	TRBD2	CSVTGTSGTYNEQFF	TGCAGCGTGACCGGGACTAGCGGGACATACAATGAGCAGTTCTTC